Below are 30 T cell receptor beta chains sequenced from a single sample in a study of cytomegalovirus exposure and HLA in healthy donors. The PCR contained 60 Vbeta and 13 Jbeta primers. This table comes from immunoSEQ multiplex PCR, and its TCRdb copy is limited to in-frame clones, with some not included. The data contain about 200,000 clones, about four fifths of them singletons. Sequenced material: PBMCs. The receptors originated from a male donor in good health and CMV-seropositive.

The chain links TRBV5-7 to TRBJ2-3; 8 positions match TRBD1. TRBV5-7 is given ORF status, its function remaining uncertain. The V and J ends lost 3 bases and 1 base, in that order; junction bases with no gene match: 4. The CDR3 runs to 15 residues. CDR3 DNA sequence: TGTGCCAGCAGCTCGGGACAGGCGGGCACAGATACGCAGTATTTT. As protein: CASSSGQAGTDTQYF.

The chain joins TRBV10-3 to TRBJ1-2; D possibly corresponds to TRBD1 (6 bases). CDR3 length: 14 amino acids. Germline-derived CDR1 and CDR2 are ENHRY and SYGVKD. Trimming shortened V by 4 bases and J by 2 bases, and 11 bases separated the two germline ends. CDR3 DNA: TGTGCCATCAGTGTCGGACAGCTCAACTATGGCTACACCTTC. This encodes CAISVGQLNYGYTF.

The chain uses TRBV4-3 and TRBJ1-4, with TRBD1 matching over 7 bases. CDR1 and CDR2 (germline): LGHNA, YSLEER. The trim removed 0 bases at V and 0 bases at J, leaving 10 bases unmatched. The CDR3 totals 19 residues. The CDR3 region is CASSQDSQTGPATNEKLFF. DNA of the CDR3: TGCGCCAGCAGCCAAGATAGTCAGACAGGGCCTGCAACTAATGAAAAACTGTTTTTT.

The chain has TRBV30 and TRBJ2-7, with a tentative D call TRBD2 (5 bases). The CDR3 is 13 amino acids. Germline-derived CDR1 and CDR2 are GTSNPN and SVGIG (reference sequence). Trimming left V 4 bases short and J 7 bases short, with 17 bases between. For the CDR3, the DNA is TGTGCCTGGACCCCCCGCTTGAGGGCAGAGCAGTACTTC. Encoded protein: CAWTPRLRAEQYF. Variable domain in full (rest from reference TRBV30 and TRBJ2-7): SQTIHQWPATLVQPVGSPLSLECTVEGTSNPNLYWYRQAAGRGLQLLFYSVGIGQISSEVPQNLSASRPQDRQFILSSKKLLLSDSGFYLCAWTPRLRAEQYFGPGTRLTVT.

J is TRBJ2-7 and V is TRBV4-1, with TRBD2 matching 8 bases. The CDR3 totals 17 residues. The germline V gene has CDR1 MGHRA and CDR2 YSYEKL. With V trimmed by 2 bases and J by 0 bases, 9 bases remained unmatched. CDR3 bases: TGCGCCAGCAGCCAATTGACGACTAGCGCGCGCTCCTACGAGCAGTACTTC. It encodes CASSQLTTSARSYEQYF.

The chain has TRBV7-2 and TRBJ2-5, with 7 bases lining up with TRBD1. The CDR3 extends over 14 amino acids. Germline V gene lookup returns CDR1 SGHTA and CDR2 FQGNSA. V gave up 2 bases and J gave up 3 bases; unmatched junction bases: 3. CDR3 in amino acids: CASSLWDRKETQYF. The DNA of the CDR3 is TGTGCCAGCAGCTTATGGGACAGAAAAGAGACCCAGTACTTC.

The chain links TRBV11-3 to TRBJ1-3; D is uncertain. Germline CDR1 and CDR2: SGHNT and YENEEA. Trimming removed 1 base from V and 0 bases from J, with 7 bases in between. The CDR3 is 15 amino acids. The CDR3 here is CASSLGGSSGNTIYF. The CDR3 coding sequence is TGTGCCAGCAGCTTAGGAGGGAGCTCTGGAAACACCATATATTTT. Combining the CDR3 with reference TRBV11-3 and TRBJ1-3 gives the whole variable domain EAGVVQSPRYKIIEKKQPVAFWCNPISGHNTLYWYLQNLGQGPELLIRYENEEAVDDSQLPKDRFSAERLKGVDSTLKIQPAELGDSAVYLCASSLGGSSGNTIYFGEGSWLTVV.

The chain has TRBV5-4 and TRBJ1-4; D is perhaps TRBD1 (6 bases). The CDR3 length is 18 residues. Trimming took 0 bases from V and 5 from J, leaving 20 bases between them. Germline V gene lookup returns CDR1 SGHNT and CDR2 YYREEE (reference sequence). The CDR3 sequence is CASSLVVKGVGANEKLFF. The CDR3 DNA reads as TGTGCCAGCAGCTTGGTAGTAAAGGGGGTTGGTGCGAATGAAAAACTGTTTTTT.

Only a few counts were recorded for this clone. The chain joins TRBV7-9 to TRBJ2-3; 13 nucleotides agree with TRBD2. Germline loops: CDR1 SEHNR, CDR2 FQNEAQ (reference sequence). This CDR3 spans 17 amino acids. Unmatched junction bases numbered 4, after V lost 3 bases and J lost 1 base. The CDR3 reads CASSFTGLAGRTDTQYF. The CDR3 nucleotides are TGTGCCAGCAGCTTCACGGGACTAGCGGGGCGCACAGATACGCAGTATTTT. The full variable domain, rest sourced from reference TRBV7-9 and TRBJ2-3, is DTGVSQNPRHKITKRGQNVTFRCDPISEHNRLYWYRQTLGQGPEFLTYFQNEAQLEKSRLLSDRFSAERPKGSFSTLEIQRTEQGDSAMYLCASSFTGLAGRTDTQYFGPGTRLTVL.

The rearrangement links TRBV29-1 to TRBJ1-1; D ambiguous. Deletions cut 4 bases from V and 4 bases from J, with 10 bases between. This CDR3 region has 12 residues. Looked up from germline, CDR1 is SQVTM and CDR2 is ANQGSEA. The CDR3 sequence is CSVGQSFTEAFF. The CDR3 nucleotides read TGCAGCGTTGGTCAGTCTTTCACTGAAGCTTTCTTT.

The gene calls are TRBV28 and TRBJ1-2; the match to TRBD1 covers 9 bases. Germline values: CDR1 MDHEN, CDR2 SYDVKM. J gave up 3 bases and V 4 bases, and 6 bases lay outside the gene matches. This CDR3 is 15 amino acids long. CDR3 sequence (DNA): TGTGCCAGCAGTTCGACAGGGGGGGTCTACTATGGCTACACCTTC. The encoded protein is CASSSTGGVYYGYTF.

This clone appeared a few times. This rearrangement joins TRBV5-1 to TRBJ2-7; D is unclear. Trimming took off 0 bases at V and 0 bases at J, with 10 bases between the two ends. Germline CDR1 is SGHRS and CDR2 is YFSETQ. The CDR3 consists of 15 residues. CDR3 sequence reads: CASSLARRSSYEQYF. DNA for the CDR3: TGCGCCAGCAGCTTGGCCCGGCGGAGCTCCTACGAGCAGTACTTC.

V usage is TRBV2 and J usage is TRBJ2-5, with D perhaps matching TRBD2 (5 bases). This CDR3 has 13 residues. The V end was cut by 4 bases, the J end by 4 bases, with 10 bases between. Per the germline V gene, CDR1 is SNHLY and CDR2 is FYNNEI. The CDR3, as DNA: TGTGCCAGCAGTGGAGGGAGCTCAGAGACCCAGTACTTC. Translation: CASSGGSSETQYF.

The rearrangement uses TRBV11-2 and TRBJ2-3, with 11 bases that match TRBD2. Germline trimming cut 2 bases from V and 7 bases from J; bases unmatched to any gene: 8. The CDR3 totals 16 residues. CDR1 is SGHAT, CDR2 FQNNGV, per germline. This CDR3 reads CASSLLTSGGSYTQYF. The DNA for the CDR3 is TGTGCCAGCAGCTTACTCACTAGCGGGGGAAGCTATACGCAGTATTTT.

V gene TRBV11-1 combines with J gene TRBJ1-1, with D maybe TRBD1 (5 bases). In germline, CDR1 is SGHAT, CDR2 FQDESV (reference sequence). The CDR3 has 18 amino acids. The ends were cut back, 2 bases at V and 0 bases at J, with 19 bases in the middle. The CDR3 region is CASSLKGVRSPMNTEAFF. DNA for the CDR3: TGTGCCAGCAGCTTAAAAGGGGTGCGGAGCCCCATGAACACTGAAGCTTTCTTT. Using reference TRBV11-1 and TRBJ1-1 for the parts outside the CDR3, the full variable domain is EAEVAQSPRYKITEKSQAVAFWCDPISGHATLYWYRQILGQGPELLVQFQDESVVDDSQLPKDRFSAERLKGVDSTLKIQPAELGDSAMYLCASSLKGVRSPMNTEAFFGQGTRLTVV.

This chain links TRBV19 with TRBJ1-5; TRBD1 might be the D (6 bases). The CDR3 spans 16 residues. The germline gives CDR1 LNHDA, CDR2 SQIVND (reference sequence). Trimming shortened V by 6 bases and J by 6 bases, and 21 bases separated the two germline ends. In nucleotides, the CDR3 is TGTGCCAGTAGGGGAAATCGTGGGGGCGCGGGTCAGCCCCAGCATTTT. As protein: CASRGNRGGAGQPQHF.

The chain is built from TRBV15 and TRBJ2-7; 7 bases agree with TRBD1. This CDR3 comprises 14 residues. The germline CDR1 and CDR2 sequences are LNHNV and YYDKDF (reference sequence). Germline trimming cut 0 bases from V and 4 bases from J; bases unmatched to any gene: 3. The CDR3 loop is CATSRDRGTYEQYF. The CDR3 bases are TGTGCCACCAGCAGAGACAGGGGGACGTACGAGCAGTACTTC.

V gene TRBV18 combines with J gene TRBJ1-5; 7 positions match TRBD1. Germline V lookup: CDR1 KGHSH, CDR2 LQKENI. CDR3 length: 14 amino acids. With V trimmed by 5 bases and J by 5 bases, 6 bases remained unmatched. The CDR3 is CASSAQGRDQPQHF. Written as DNA, the CDR3 is TGTGCCAGCTCAGCACAGGGGAGGGATCAGCCCCAGCATTTT.

V and J are TRBV28 and TRBJ2-7; 11 bases are shared with TRBD2. Germline-derived CDR1 and CDR2 are MDHEN and SYDVKM. CDR3 length: 16 amino acids. V shed 5 bases and J 2 bases; nucleotides not matched to a gene: 8. The CDR3 DNA reads as TGTGCCAGCAGTACTCAAATTAGCGGGAGGGCCTACGAGCAGTACTTC. Translating it yields CASSTQISGRAYEQYF.

The V call is TRBV7-9, the J call TRBJ2-3; perhaps TRBD2 as D (5 bases). The CDR3 totals 13 residues. V shed 5 bases and J shed 6 bases, with 12 bases lying between them. The germline V gene encodes CDR1 SEHNR and CDR2 FQNEAQ (reference sequence). This chain's CDR3 is CASSPFSGDTQYF. The CDR3 DNA reads TGTGCCAGCAGCCCCTTTTCGGGGGATACGCAGTATTTT.

This clone showed up just a few times. The chain links TRBV5-1 to TRBJ2-7; maybe TRBD1 (5 bases). The CDR3 covers 16 residues. CDR1 and CDR2 from the germline V gene are SGHRS and YFSETQ. V was cut by 5 bases and J by 6 bases, with 24 bases left in between. The CDR3 protein is CASSKQADREAGEQYF. The CDR3 nucleotides are TGCGCCAGCAGTAAGCAGGCCGACAGAGAGGCAGGCGAGCAGTACTTC.

This CDR3 is CASSRTSGNGETQYF. CDR3 coding DNA: TGTGCCAGCAGCCGGACTAGCGGGAATGGGGAGACCCAGTACTTC. The chain uses TRBV7-2 and TRBJ2-5; TRBD2 agrees at 12 bases. The CDR3 extends over 15 amino acids. From germline, CDR1 is SGHTA and CDR2 FQGNSA. V lost 5 bases and J lost 5; bases outside the gene matches: 6.

This chain connects TRBV6-1 to TRBJ1-5; 9 nucleotides match TRBD1. Germline CDR1 is MNHNS and CDR2 is SASEGT. V shed 2 bases and J 6 bases; nucleotides not matched to a gene: 11. The CDR3 loop spans 17 amino acids. CDR3 protein: CASSEPPGQGNGQPQHF. CDR3 nucleotides: TGTGCCAGCAGTGAACCGCCGGGACAGGGTAATGGTCAGCCCCAGCATTTT.

On this clone: At one end the junction does not follow the germline gene, possibly because of a read error. The chain carries TRBV7-9 and TRBJ1-1; TRBD1 agrees at 11 bases. Looked up from germline, CDR1 is SEHNR and CDR2 is FQNEAQ (reference sequence). The CDR3 loop spans 17 amino acids. CDR3 coding DNA: TGTTCCAGCAGCGCCCCTGCCGGACAGGGGGCGAACACTGAAGCTTTCTTT. Translated: CSSSAPAGQGANTEAFF.

This chain joins TRBV7-9 and TRBJ2-5; D gene ambiguous. CDR3 size: 13 residues. CDR1 and CDR2 from the germline V gene are SEHNR and FQNEAQ (reference sequence). With 3 bases removed from V and 5 bases from J, the gap between germline ends came to 10 bases. CDR3 sequence (DNA): TGTGCCAGCAGCTTTGGCTTGCTGGAGACCCAGTACTTC. This encodes CASSFGLLETQYF.

The CDR3 reads CASSAASIEKLFF. CDR3 in DNA: TGTGCCAGTAGTGCGGCCTCCATTGAAAAACTGTTTTTT. V usage is TRBV19 and J usage is TRBJ1-4; D gene ambiguous. Trimming pared 5 bases from V and 7 bases from J, leaving 11 bases between. CDR3 length: 13 amino acids. Germline-derived CDR1 and CDR2 are LNHDA and SQIVND (reference sequence).

The chain carries TRBV7-2 and TRBJ2-5, with 10 bases fitting TRBD2. J was trimmed by 6 bases and V by 2 bases; bases with no gene match: 6. The germline CDR1 and CDR2 sequences are SGHTA and FQGNSA. The CDR3 spans 15 residues. CDR3 sequence (DNA): TGTGCCAGCAGCTTAATAGCGGGGGGTGTTAAGACCCAGTACTTC. Protein sequence: CASSLIAGGVKTQYF.

This clone was picked up a small number of times. V usage is TRBV7-2 and J usage is TRBJ2-5, with 8 bases fitting TRBD1. Germline CDR1 and CDR2: SGHTA and FQGNSA. The trim removed 5 bases at V and 4 bases at J, leaving 9 bases unmatched. The CDR3 is made up of 15 amino acids. The CDR3 DNA sequence: TGTGCCAGCAGCGCCGGGCAGGGGGCGCGAGAGACCCAGTACTTC. Protein product: CASSAGQGARETQYF.

The chain combines TRBV18 with TRBJ2-2; 8 positions match TRBD1. Germline values: CDR1 KGHSH, CDR2 LQKENI. The CDR3 sequence is 18 residues long. The junction had 9 bases not matched to a gene; V was cut back by 3 bases and J by 0 bases. The CDR3 DNA follows: TGTGCCAGCTCACCTTTCAACCGACAGGGGCCGAACACCGGGGAGCTGTTTTTT. Residues: CASSPFNRQGPNTGELFF. Full variable domain (rest looked up from reference TRBV18 and TRBJ2-2): NAGVMQNPRHLVRRRGQEARLRCSPMKGHSHVYWYRQLPEEGLKFMVYLQKENIIDESGMPKERFSAEFPKEGPSILRIQQVVRGDSAAYFCASSPFNRQGPNTGELFFGEGSRLTVL.

The gene calls are TRBV7-2 and TRBJ2-7; 12 bases match TRBD2. CDR1 SGHTA and CDR2 FQGNSA come from the germline V gene. Trimming removed 5 bases from V and 7 bases from J; junction bases left unmatched: 9. The CDR3 runs 15 residues. The CDR3 region is CASSLTSGGSLEQYF. CDR3 sequence (DNA): TGTGCCAGCAGCCTGACTAGCGGGGGCTCTCTGGAGCAGTACTTC.